One T cell receptor beta chain is described in this entry. What antigen it recognizes has not been identified. Per-base quality was not reported, and no clone a single base away is much larger than it. The immunoSEQ Assay was used to immunosequence TCRbeta CDR3 regions from genomic DNA. Genomic DNA was amplified by bias-controlled multiplex PCR before high-throughput sequencing. The authors' analysis ran thus. To quantify the absolute abundance of each unique TCRbeta CDR3 region, the sequences were collapsed and filtered. Clonality, defined as 1 minus Pielou's evenness, was calculated using only productive rearrangements. A previously published method was used to identify clones whose frequencies were significantly greater in on-treatment samples than in baseline samples. The source is immuneACCESS, and TCRdb retained only in-frame sequences with V and J called. Part of the clones is not carried over; for the studies checked, unresolved V genes explain less than half of this, and the remainder is unexplained. From that table come the V and J calls and clone size; the DNA was used to work out D and trimming. This sample has roughly 20,000 clones in its table, and about four fifths of those were observed once. The ten most abundant clones make up over 50% of the sample.

Inclusive of the bounding cysteine and phenylalanine, the CDR3 is 15 residues long. Of the read, only the CDR3 DNA is kept; its 45 bases are in frame from base 1. CDR1 and CDR2 are read off the germline V gene as SGHVS and FQNEAQ. V lost 5 bases and J lost 3 bases, and the count of bases not matched to a germline gene is 6. The data originate from a study of sequential checkpoint blockade in melanoma (dated by TCRdb to between 2018 and 2021). With respect to the entire study: In a 1:1 randomization, patients received either first-line nivolumab then ipilimumab (arm A) or ipilimumab then nivolumab (arm B). Maintenance nivolumab was given following each of the two trial sequences.

Overall study results and their limits: The response-prediction model combining TCR metrics and mutation burden needs validation in larger, independent patient cohorts.

Per the publication, the treatment or condition label means: randomized to nivolumab then ipilimumab (arm A) or the reverse (arm B). None of the patients in the trial had previously been given DNA-damaging chemotherapy. Thawed PBMCs were sorted on a FACS Aria II flow cytometer to isolate live CD3+CD8+ cells negative for CD19 and CD56. Samples were obtained from patients with melanoma enrolled in CheckMate 064, a randomized, open-label phase II trial of sequential checkpoint blockade. Leukapheresis was used to collect peripheral blood mononuclear cells, which were then purified with Ficoll-Paque and frozen in human serum with roughly 10% DMSO. Immediately after sorting, the purity of sorted blood CD3+CD8+ cells was verified to be >98%, after which DNA was extracted.

The V and J genes are TRBV7-8 and TRBJ2-1; 8 junctional bases match TRBD1. The specimen was CD8+ T cells sorted from blood (inferred from file names), collected from a patient given nivolumab and ipilimumab in sequence. The sequence was collected from a human donor with melanoma. The CDR3 reads as follows: CASSPRTGNYNEQFF. The nucleotide sequence reads as follows: TGTGCCAGCAGCCCCCGGACAGGGAACTACAATGAGCAGTTCTTC.